This T cell receptor beta chain comes out of a study of vaccination and CD4 T cells after COVID-19. Treatment defined: approximately 11-day PBMC culture with coronavirus spike peptide pools or control peptides (ViraFEST assay). Sequencing of cultured CD4+ T cell DNA used the Oncomine TCR Beta short-read assay. One entry per CDR3 protein results from TCRdb running MiXCR on the PCR reads. Of some 20,000 distinct CDR3 sequences detected, 40% appear once; the ten largest clones hold around 8.1%. The germline CDR1 and CDR2 sequences are MNHEY and SVGEGT. V gave up 3 bases and J gave up 4 bases, with 9 bases separating them. The CDR3 has 13 amino acids. As concerns this clonotype: Its target is unknown.

The TCR originated in a human donor who had recovered from COVID-19. Sequencing was performed on CD4+ T cells from blood, cultured in vitro, taken after SARS-CoV-2 vaccination. V usage is TRBV6-2 or TRBV6-3 and J usage is TRBJ1-2; D not resolved. For the CDR3, the DNA is TGTGCCAGCAGTTATGAGGGCGTCTATGGCTACACCTTC. Translated: CASSYEGVYGYTF.